These 19 T cell receptor beta chains were sequenced from one sample in a study of early T cells in non-severe SARS-CoV-2 infection. TCRdb re-derived calls from the 5' RACE reads in MiXCR, one entry per CDR3 protein. Among tens of thousands of distinct CDR3 sequences, roughly 6.6% were seen once, and the ten largest hold around 20%. The specimen was whole blood, collected at baseline. These receptors were collected from an adult who was a healthcare worker with PCR-confirmed SARS-CoV-2 infection or an uninfected control (not recorded which).

The chain employs TRBV7-2 and TRBJ2-2; D is unresolved. Germline-derived CDR1 and CDR2 are SGHTA and FQGNSA. The CDR3 covers 13 residues. V lost 5 bases, J lost 6 bases, and 10 bases lay in between. The CDR3 nucleotides read TGTGCCAGCAGCCCACGTCGCGCCGGGGAGCTGTTTTTT. This codes for CASSPRRAGELFF.

This clonotype appeared many times. The chain joins TRBV5-4 to TRBJ2-5, with 7 bases aligning to TRBD2. CDR1 is SGHNT, CDR2 YYREEE, per germline (reference sequence). With V trimmed by 3 bases and J by 0 bases, 5 bases remained unmatched. There are 15 residues in the CDR3. The CDR3: CASSSHGGYQETQYF. CDR3 in DNA: TGTGCCAGCAGCTCGCACGGGGGGTACCAAGAGACCCAGTACTTC.

This clonotype was observed at least ten times. The CDR3 DNA follows: TGTGCCAGCAGCTCAGGTGAGACTAGGTCGACAGGGCAGTACTTC. It encodes CASSSGETRSTGQYF. The chain joins TRBV4-2 to TRBJ2-7; D possibly uses TRBD1 or TRBD2 (6 bases each). The germline V gene encodes CDR1 LGHNA and CDR2 YNFKEQ. The CDR3 is 15 residues long. Trimming pared 5 bases from V and 9 bases from J, leaving 23 bases between.

This clonotype was detected a few times. This rearrangement joins TRBV4-1 to TRBJ1-1; weak D call: TRBD1 (5 bases). V was clipped by 0 bases and J by 5 bases, with 13 bases between them. Germline-derived CDR1 and CDR2 are MGHRA and YSYEKL. The length of the CDR3 is 15 residues. CDR3 region: CASSQEATKGTEAFF. CDR3 bases: TGCGCCAGCAGCCAAGAGGCCACTAAGGGGACTGAAGCTTTCTTT.

This clonotype was counted only a few times. The J gene is TRBJ2-1, the V gene TRBV6-1; 13 bases match TRBD2. The CDR3 has 19 residues. V lost 5 bases, J lost 0 bases, and 10 bases stayed unmatched. Germline values: CDR1 MNHNS, CDR2 SASEGT. The CDR3 sequence is CASSPRVRLAGGSYNEQFF. The CDR3 coding sequence is TGTGCCAGCAGTCCTCGGGTACGACTAGCGGGAGGCTCCTACAATGAGCAGTTCTTC.

This clonotype has at least ten counts. V gene TRBV6-5 combines with J gene TRBJ1-1, with D uncertain. The germline V and J ends were trimmed by 0 bases and 4 bases, with 6 bases remaining between them. Germline CDR1 is MNHEY and CDR2 is SVGAGI. The CDR3 is made up of 13 amino acids. CDR3 bases: TGTGCCAGCAGTTACTCGACCAGCACTGAAGCTTTCTTT. This gives the protein CASSYSTSTEAFF.

This clonotype was counted between two and nine times. The chain links TRBV7-9 to TRBJ2-3; D is perhaps TRBD1 (7 bases). This CDR3 is built from 16 residues. Trimming left V 1 base short and J 4 bases short, with 15 bases between. The germline V gene has CDR1 SEHNR and CDR2 FQNEAQ (reference sequence). The CDR3 region is CASSLVQGGLSDTQYF. The CDR3 nucleotides are TGTGCCAGCAGCTTAGTTCAGGGGGGATTGTCAGATACGCAGTATTTT.

This clonotype was observed a handful of times. The V gene is TRBV5-1, the J gene TRBJ1-1, with D unresolved. The CDR3 spans 14 residues. Germline V gives CDR1 SGHRS, CDR2 YFSETQ. V gave up 1 base and J gave up 7 bases, with 14 bases separating them. The CDR3 is CASSLYGGGDEAFF. CDR3 sequence (DNA): TGCGCCAGCAGCTTGTATGGTGGTGGAGATGAAGCTTTCTTT. The complete variable domain, with remaining parts taken from reference TRBV5-1 and TRBJ1-1, reads KAGVTQTPRYLIKTRGQQVTLSCSPISGHRSVSWYQQTPGQGLQFLFEYFSETQRNKGNFPGRFSGRQFSNSRSEMNVSTLELGDSALYLCASSLYGGGDEAFFGQGTRLTVV.

This clonotype was seen a few times. The genes are TRBV20-1 and TRBJ2-1; no clear D gene. The CDR3 contains 11 residues. V was clipped by 5 bases and J by 8 bases, with 10 bases between them. The V gene's germline CDR1 is DFQATT and CDR2 SNEGSKA (reference sequence). The DNA of the CDR3 is TGCAGTGCTGTAAGGGCGGATGAGCAGTTCTTC. Translated, it gives CSAVRADEQFF.

The rearrangement joins TRBV2 to TRBJ1-1; D gene unclear. V was pared by 7 bases and J by 0 bases, with 9 bases between. CDR1 and CDR2 (germline): SNHLY, FYNNEI. The CDR3 extends over 13 amino acids. The DNA of the CDR3 is TGTGCCAGCATGAACAGAATGAACACTGAAGCTTTCTTT. Translation: CASMNRMNTEAFF.

This clonotype was observed a handful of times. V usage is TRBV10-2 and J usage is TRBJ1-1, with D hard to call. The CDR3 extends over 13 amino acids. Germline CDR1 reads WSHSY; CDR2 reads SAAADI. V dropped 6 bases and J dropped 3 bases, with 11 bases sitting between them. DNA of the CDR3: TGCGCCAGCAGGGTAGGTACACACACTGAAGCTTTCTTT. Its translation is CASRVGTHTEAFF.

A few counts support this clonotype. The chain is built from TRBV20-1 and TRBJ1-6; possibly TRBD1 for D (5 bases). Trimming left V 4 bases short and J 8 bases short, with 18 bases between. This CDR3 spans 15 amino acids. From germline, CDR1 is DFQATT and CDR2 SNEGSKA (reference sequence). The CDR3 region is CSATNGDSFDSPLHF. CDR3 coding DNA: TGCAGTGCTACGAATGGGGACTCTTTCGATTCACCCCTCCACTTT.

This clonotype was counted between two and nine times. The chain joins TRBV18 to TRBJ2-3, with 11 bases that match TRBD2. Trimming at V came to 3 bases and at J to 0 bases, leaving 11 bases not matched to a gene. The germline V gene has CDR1 KGHSH and CDR2 LQKENI. This CDR3 is 19 amino acids long. The CDR3 DNA is TGTGCCAGCTCACCGAGACGTAGCGGGAGGGAAATAAGCACAGATACGCAGTATTTT. Protein sequence: CASSPRRSGREISTDTQYF.

This clonotype was seen more than once but under ten times. The J gene is TRBJ1-4, the V gene TRBV4-1; D unresolved. The germline V gene encodes CDR1 MGHRA and CDR2 YSYEKL. V was clipped by 3 bases and J by 6 bases, with 17 bases between them. There are 16 residues in the CDR3. The CDR3 region is CASSHAPGPDDEKLFF. The CDR3, as DNA: TGCGCCAGCAGCCACGCACCCGGCCCAGATGATGAAAAACTGTTTTTT.

The sample holds a few counts of this clonotype. A much more abundant neighbour one base away suggests this may be a read error. The V gene is TRBV29-1, the J gene TRBJ1-3; 7 bases align to TRBD1. Unmatched junction bases numbered 12, after V lost 4 bases and J lost 6 bases. Germline V gene data show CDR1 as SQVTM and CDR2 as ANQGSEA. The CDR3 has 15 residues. This chain's CDR3 is CSVATGEGRKNTIYF. Here the CDR3 DNA reads TGCAGCGTTGCTACAGGGGAGGGACGGAAAAACACCATATATTTT. The full variable domain, completed using reference TRBV29-1 and TRBJ1-3, is SAVISQKPSRDICQRGTSLTIQCQVDSQVTMMFWYRQQPGQSLTLIATANQGSEATYESGFVIDKFPISRPNLTFSTLTVSNMSPEDSSIYLCSVATGEGRKNTIYFGEGSWLTVV.

This clonotype has a handful of counts. The gene calls are TRBV28 and TRBJ2-2, with 9 positions matching TRBD2. Germline lookup yields CDR1 MDHEN and CDR2 SYDVKM. V gave up 3 bases and J gave up 2 bases; unmatched junction bases: 13. This CDR3 contains 19 residues. The CDR3: CASSFTADLAGRNTGELFF. The DNA for the CDR3 is TGTGCCAGCAGTTTTACGGCGGACCTAGCGGGGCGAAACACCGGGGAGCTGTTTTTT.

This clonotype was seen at least ten times. The gene calls are TRBV20-1 and TRBJ1-1; D possibly corresponds to TRBD1 (5 bases). Germline CDR1 DFQATT, CDR2 SNEGSKA (reference sequence). V dropped 5 bases and J dropped 1 base, with 11 bases sitting between them. The length of the CDR3 is 13 residues. The CDR3 sequence is CSAGRGPNTEAFF. The CDR3 bases are TGCAGTGCTGGGAGGGGACCGAACACTGAAGCTTTCTTT.

This chain's CDR3 is CSARDLGGVLLYF. In DNA form, the CDR3 reads TGCAGTGCTAGAGATCTAGGAGGAGTTCTTCTCTACTTC. The chain uses TRBV20-1 and TRBJ2-7, with D possibly matching TRBD2 (5 bases). Looked up from germline, CDR1 is DFQATT and CDR2 is SNEGSKA (reference sequence). The V end lost 0 bases, the J end lost 13 bases, and 19 bases lay between the germline ends. The CDR3 totals 13 residues.

The V call is TRBV7-2, the J call TRBJ2-2; D possibly matches TRBD1 or TRBD2 (5 bases each). Trimming removed 5 bases from V and 4 bases from J, with 14 bases in between. Germline assignment: CDR1 SGHTA and CDR2 FQGNSA. CDR3 length: 15 residues. The DNA of the CDR3 is TGTGCCAGCAGCCCTCGAGGGGTAGGCACCGGGGAGCTGTTTTTT. Translated, it gives CASSPRGVGTGELFF.